The source of this T cell receptor (beta chain) is a study of PD-1 blockade in classical Hodgkin lymphoma (dated by TCRdb to between 2020 and 2021). The study in broad terms: Nivolumab dosing was 3 mg/kg intravenously every 2 weeks, continuing until either disease progression or unacceptable toxicity. The study used TCR beta sequencing and CyTOF to define a peripheral blood immune signature of response to PD-1 blockade in classical Hodgkin lymphoma. The investigation overall reported the following: A significant rise by C4D1 was seen in CD4+ but not CD8+ TCR diversity (p=0.0027 vs p=0.16), with the rise being most apparent in complete responders (p=0.02). Among trial patients, those achieving complete response had baseline diversity similar to that of newly diagnosed patients, while diversity was significantly lower in partial responders and progressors. Baseline TCR diversity was reported to be lower in newly diagnosed patients than in healthy donors, and even lower in relapsed/refractory patients. Diversity was lower in patients who began nivolumab less than 1 year after ASCT, so these patients were left out of later analyses to avoid confounding by immune reconstitution. The study was restricted to a single clinical trial cohort, and the causes of repertoire differences, possibly disease activity or prior therapy, were left undefined.

Concerning this clone: The antigen it recognizes is unknown. Base qualities are missing; no much larger clone stands one base away.

The sample's time point label is to be understood as: cycle 1 day 1 (C1D1), immediately before nivolumab initiation. Relapse after autologous stem cell transplantation had occurred in all trial patients, and cohorts A, B and C were distinguished by prior brentuximab vedotin exposure. The trial cohort included some 53 patients with relapsed/refractory classical Hodgkin lymphoma, and each patient had a best overall response of complete response, partial response or progressive disease. Single-agent nivolumab was administered to trial patients in the multi-cohort phase II CheckMate 205 trial. An independent review committee assessed best overall response by applying the 2007 International Working Group response criteria. Trial PBMCs were collected immediately before nivolumab initiation (C1D1) and during therapy at cycle 2 day 1 and cycle 4 day 1. After peripheral blood was drawn into 8 mL Vacutainer Cell Preparation Tubes, PBMCs were isolated by centrifugation and then cryopreserved.

Genomic DNA was isolated using the Qiagen DNeasy kit from unsorted PBMCs as well as from negatively selected CD4+ and CD8+ fractions. TCR beta CDR3 regions were subjected to amplification by immunoSEQ multiplex PCR with primers that anneal to V and J segments. A synthetic immune receptor repertoire was used to minimize amplification bias, and remaining bias was computationally removed after sequencing. The source study handled its data this way. Repertoire diversity was quantified as the Shannon entropy index using custom Python scripts. Unsorted, CD4+ and CD8+ repertoires were analyzed separately, except for combined analyses in which CD4+ and CD8+ sequences were merged in silico. A clone was considered expanded if an increase in frequency of at least 2-fold after treatment relative to C1D1 was found, and a pseudocount of 0.5 was applied to clones undetected at baseline. Clones with 0 or 1 copy at C1D1 were classified as singleton clones, and clones with 2 or more copies were classified as non-singleton clones. Clones expanded in unsorted samples were annotated as CD4+, CD8+ or unknown by matching protein sequences in sorted samples from the same patient. Wilcoxon tests on paired samples were used to test diversity changes from C1D1 to C4D1. Held by TCRdb, this immuneACCESS table contains in-frame sequences only and omits some clones. Under half of the omission traces to an unresolved V gene where checked; the cause of the rest is unknown. That table supplies the V and J calls and clone size; D and trimming were determined from the DNA. The sample includes 15,000 to 20,000 clones, with roughly 80% observed a single time. Of the sample, nearly 25% falls within the top ten clones.

CDR1 and CDR2 are drawn from the germline V gene: MNHNS, SASEGT. V loses 7 bases at its end and J loses 6 bases; junction bases beyond the gene matches: 10. The cysteine opens and the phenylalanine closes a CDR3 of 15 amino acids. CDR3 DNA is the only sequence kept; it has 45 bases, read in frame from the first base. The source is a human donor with classical Hodgkin lymphoma. The rearrangement combines TRBV6-1 with TRBJ1-5; 9 central nucleotides agree with TRBD1. The material was peripheral blood mononuclear cells (PBMCs), obtained at baseline. DNA sequence: TGTGCCAGCATGAATTACAGGGGGCTTGCTCAGCCCCAGCATTTT. The encoded protein is CASMNYRGLAQPQHF.